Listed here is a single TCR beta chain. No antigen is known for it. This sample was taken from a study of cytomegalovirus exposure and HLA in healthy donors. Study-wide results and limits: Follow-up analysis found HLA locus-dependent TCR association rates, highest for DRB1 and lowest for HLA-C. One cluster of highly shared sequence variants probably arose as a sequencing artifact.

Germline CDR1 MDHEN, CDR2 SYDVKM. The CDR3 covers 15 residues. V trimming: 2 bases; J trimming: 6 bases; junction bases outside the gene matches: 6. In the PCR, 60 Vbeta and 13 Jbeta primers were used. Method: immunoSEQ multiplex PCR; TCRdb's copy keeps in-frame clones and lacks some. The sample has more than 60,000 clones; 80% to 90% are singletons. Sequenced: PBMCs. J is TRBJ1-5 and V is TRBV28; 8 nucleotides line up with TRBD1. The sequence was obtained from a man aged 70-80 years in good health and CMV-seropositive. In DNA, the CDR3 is TGTGCCAGCAGTTTAACAGGGGGTCCACTTCAGCCCCAGCATTTT. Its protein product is CASSLTGGPLQPQHF.